One and the same sample provided the 14 T cell receptor beta chains below, sequenced in a study of T-cell reconstitution after alpha-beta-depleted transplantation in children. Unique molecular identifiers were built into the TCRbeta library. Using its own MiXCR run on the PCR reads, TCRdb lists one record per CDR3 protein. This sample has hundreds of thousands of distinct CDR3 sequences; 10% to 15% occur once, and the top ten carry about 2.2%. The sample was PBMCs, mostly from graft donor cells, taken 360 days after TCRalphabeta/CD19-depleted stem cell transplant. These receptors all stem from a male patient younger than 18 who had a stem cell transplant for acute myeloid leukemia, so the T cells may come from the graft donor.

This clonotype was detected many times. The chain carries TRBV29-1 and TRBJ2-5; 7 nucleotides align to TRBD1. The ends lost 5 bases at V and 4 bases at J; junction bases unmatched: 1. This CDR3 contains 11 residues. Germline lookup yields CDR1 SQVTM and CDR2 ANQGSEA. CDR3 nucleotide sequence: TGCAGCGTTAGACAGGGAGAGACCCAGTACTTC. It specifies CSVRQGETQYF.

This sequence joins TRBV21-1 and TRBJ2-1. TRBV21-1 is listed as a pseudogene. The CDR3 is 12 amino acids. The CDR3 loop is CASIRLNNEQFF. DNA for the CDR3: TGTGCCAGCATACGACTGAACAATGAGCAGTTCTTC.

The rearrangement joins TRBV4-2 to TRBJ2-5; 7 bases agree with TRBD2. The CDR3 has 16 amino acids. Germline CDR1 reads LGHNA; CDR2 reads YNFKEQ. Losses at the gene ends were 4 bases for V and 2 bases for J; bases not matched to a gene: 10. CDR3 sequence (DNA): TGTGCCAGCAGCCCCGTGACGGGAGCGGGACAAGAGACCCAGTACTTC. Its protein is CASSPVTGAGQETQYF.

V is TRBV7-2 and J is TRBJ2-7; 7 bases match TRBD1. Germline lookup yields CDR1 SGHTA and CDR2 FQGNSA. With 3 bases clipped from V and 2 bases from J, the junction kept 10 bases outside the gene matches. The CDR3 loop spans 16 amino acids. The chain's CDR3 is CASSFPRGGTAYEQYF. CDR3 sequence (DNA): TGTGCCAGCAGCTTCCCCCGCGGTGGGACAGCCTACGAGCAGTACTTC.

The CDR3 DNA sequence: TGTGCCAGCACGTTGATGCTAGCGGGAGCCTCCTCCTACAATGAGCAGTTCTTC. It is translated as CASTLMLAGASSYNEQFF. This chain connects TRBV12-3 or TRBV12-4 to TRBJ2-1; 10 bases fit TRBD2. Trimming cost V 7 bases and J 0 bases; bases outside gene matches: 12. This CDR3 spans 18 amino acids.

This clonotype was counted between two and nine times. The chain links TRBV29-1 to TRBJ2-7, with TRBD2 matching 13 bases. V shed 7 bases, J shed 4 bases, and the junction held 13 bases outside the gene matches. Germline CDR1 SQVTM, CDR2 ANQGSEA. This CDR3 comprises 16 residues. CDR3 region: CSASGTSGKPLYEQYF. The CDR3 coding sequence is TGCAGCGCCTCCGGGACTAGCGGGAAGCCCCTTTACGAGCAGTACTTC.

This chain uses TRBV12-3 or TRBV12-4 with TRBJ2-1, with TRBD2 matching over 12 bases. This CDR3 has 15 residues. The trim removed 6 bases at V and 5 bases at J, leaving 5 bases unmatched. CDR3 in DNA: TGTGCCAGCAGGATACGGACTAGCGGGAACAATGAGCAGTTCTTC. Protein sequence: CASRIRTSGNNEQFF.

This clonotype was seen a handful of times. The chain employs TRBV29-1 and TRBJ2-3; tentatively, D is TRBD1 (6 bases). Trimming shortened V by 4 bases and J by 2 bases, and 19 bases separated the two germline ends. The CDR3 sequence is 16 residues long. Germline CDR1 reads SQVTM; CDR2 reads ANQGSEA. CDR3 nucleotides: TGCAGCGTTGCCCACACAGGGAACTTGATCACAGATACGCAGTATTTT. Translating it yields CSVAHTGNLITDTQYF.

This clonotype came up a few times. The rearrangement joins TRBV30 to TRBJ2-7; 9 bases fit TRBD2. The CDR3 is made up of 14 amino acids. V trimming: 0 bases; J trimming: 5 bases; junction bases outside the gene matches: 5. The germline V gene encodes CDR1 GTSNPN and CDR2 SVGIG (reference sequence). CDR3 DNA sequence: TGTGCCTGGAGTGTACTTGCGGGAGGGCACGAGCAGTACTTC. It is translated as CAWSVLAGGHEQYF.

This clonotype was seen more than once but under ten times. V and J are TRBV20-1 and TRBJ2-5, with 12 bases identical to TRBD2. CDR1 and CDR2 (germline): DFQATT, SNEGSKA (reference sequence). J gave up 4 bases and V 6 bases, and 6 bases lay outside the gene matches. The CDR3 runs to 14 residues. The CDR3, as DNA: TGCAGTGCGACGAAGGGACTAGCGGGAGAGACCCAGTACTTC. Translation gives CSATKGLAGETQYF.

J is TRBJ2-3 and V is TRBV6-1, with D perhaps TRBD1 or TRBD2 (5 bases each). Germline lookup yields CDR1 MNHNS and CDR2 SASEGT. V dropped 5 bases and J dropped 2 bases, with 23 bases sitting between them. The CDR3 has 18 amino acids. CDR3 amino acids: CASSPGRAPAGLTDTQYF. The CDR3 coding sequence is TGTGCCAGCAGTCCGGGACGGGCTCCGGCGGGTCTCACAGATACGCAGTATTTT.

This clonotype occurred a few times. The rearrangement uses TRBV7-2 and TRBJ2-7, with 10 bases matching TRBD2. V lost 5 bases, J lost 1 base, and 8 bases stayed unmatched. This CDR3 is built from 16 residues. Looked up from germline, CDR1 is SGHTA and CDR2 is FQGNSA. The CDR3 region is CASSRQASGSSYEQYF. CDR3 sequence (DNA): TGTGCCAGCAGCCGGCAGGCTAGCGGGAGTTCCTACGAGCAGTACTTC.

This clonotype was picked up a small number of times. The rearrangement links TRBV13 to TRBJ2-5; D perhaps matches TRBD2 (6 bases). The V end was cut by 2 bases, the J end by 2 bases, with 15 bases between. Germline loops: CDR1 PRHDT, CDR2 FYEKMQ (reference sequence). CDR3 length equals 16 residues. The CDR3 nucleotides read TGTGCCAGCAGCTTATCGGAGGGGACCGCGCAAGAGACCCAGTACTTC. It translates to CASSLSEGTAQETQYF.

In its sample, this clonotype was seen a few times. The chain recombines TRBV11-2 with TRBJ2-5; D might be TRBD2 (6 bases). The CDR3 has 16 amino acids. Trimming removed 2 bases at V and 2 bases at J, with 15 bases between. Per the germline V gene, CDR1 is SGHAT and CDR2 is FQNNGV. CDR3 protein: CASSLNSREWQETQYF. The DNA of the CDR3 is TGTGCCAGCAGCTTAAATTCGCGGGAATGGCAAGAGACCCAGTACTTC.